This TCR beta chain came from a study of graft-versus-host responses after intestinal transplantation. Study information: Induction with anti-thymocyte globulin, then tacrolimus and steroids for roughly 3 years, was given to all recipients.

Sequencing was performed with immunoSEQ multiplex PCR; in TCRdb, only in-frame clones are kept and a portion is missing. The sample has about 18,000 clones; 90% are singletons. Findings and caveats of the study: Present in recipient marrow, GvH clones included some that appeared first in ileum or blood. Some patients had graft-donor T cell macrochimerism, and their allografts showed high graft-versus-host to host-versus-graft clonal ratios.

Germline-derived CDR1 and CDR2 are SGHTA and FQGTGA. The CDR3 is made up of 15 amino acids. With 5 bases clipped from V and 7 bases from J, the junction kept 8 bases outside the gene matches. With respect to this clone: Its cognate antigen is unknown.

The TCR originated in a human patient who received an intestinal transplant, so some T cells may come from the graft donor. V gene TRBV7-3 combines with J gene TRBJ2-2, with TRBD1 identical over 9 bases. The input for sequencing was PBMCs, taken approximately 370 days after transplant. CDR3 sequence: CASSLTGGAVGELFF. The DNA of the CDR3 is TGTGCCAGCAGCCTCACAGGGGGCGCGGTCGGGGAGCTGTTTTTT.